The entry below describes one T cell receptor (beta chain). The sample belongs to a study of blood T cell repertoires in COVID-19. As for the study in general: Collection of acute and convalescent COVID-19 samples took place in the United States, Italy and Spain.

The CDR3 has 15 residues. Losses at the gene ends were 4 bases for V and 4 bases for J; bases not matched to a gene: 8. Germline CDR1 and CDR2: SGHNT and YYREEE (reference sequence). Original handling: Amplified reference gene primers provided the basis for estimating nucleated cell counts. Libraries were prepared by immunoSEQ multiplex PCR; TCRdb keeps only in-frame clonotypes and omits some of them. V and J calls and clone size are copied from that table; D and trimming were computed from the DNA. Of 100,000 to 150,000 clones listed, roughly 85% are singletons. A Seattle source enrolled patients during active infection and followed them longitudinally.

This clonotype was sampled from a woman aged 80 or over with COVID-19, enrolled during active disease. The sample consisted of peripheral blood. The gene calls are TRBV5-4 and TRBJ2-7; TRBD2 matches at 10 bases. The CDR3 DNA sequence: TGTGCCAGCAGCCGCCAGACTAGCGGGCCATACGAGCAGTACTTC. Translation gives CASSRQTSGPYEQYF.